Listed below are T cell receptor beta chains from one sample, sequenced in a study of shared clonotypes between healthy human individuals. TCRdb keeps only in-frame clones here, not all; method: immunoSEQ multiplex PCR. The sample has 2.3 million or so clones; over 90% are singletons. The sample comprised naive CD4+ T cells from PBMCs. The receptors originated from a man aged 18-30 years in good health. Some clones in this sample may be carry-over from other donors' samples. CDR3s include the opening cysteine and the closing phenylalanine or tryptophan. D genes are given only for firm matches. The listing skips clone size in some rows; elsewhere it reads once, few, many or a size class.

TRBD1	.	TRBV28	TRBJ2-7	CASRIPSGTGSSYEQYF	TGTGCCAGCAGAATCCCCTCTGGGACAGGGAGCTCCTACGAGCAGTACTTC
.	once	TRBV4-1	TRBJ1-1	CASSPPDPQGWRTEAFF	TGCGCCAGCAGCCCTCCCGACCCTCAGGGGTGGAGAACTGAAGCTTTCTTT
TRBD2	.	TRBV18	TRBJ2-7	CASSVAGSSYEQYF	TGTGCCAGCTCTGTAGCGGGGAGCTCCTACGAGCAGTACTTC
.	.	TRBV7-9	TRBJ2-7	CASSLVGQNEQYF	TGTGCCAGCAGCTTAGTCGGACAGAACGAGCAGTACTTC
.	.	TRBV6-5	TRBJ2-7	CATGSTYEQYF	TGTGCCACAGGGAGTACCTACGAGCAGTACTTC
TRBD2	.	TRBV7-2	TRBJ2-3	CASSRWAGGTDTQYF	TGTGCCAGCAGCCGATGGGCGGGGGGCACAGATACGCAGTATTTT
TRBD1	.	TRBV5-1	TRBJ2-5	CASSQGTGEETQYF	TGCGCCAGCAGCCAAGGGACAGGGGAAGAGACCCAGTACTTC
.	.	TRBV5-1	TRBJ1-2	CASSSDPGQNYGYTF	TGCGCCAGCAGCTCTGACCCCGGACAGAACTATGGCTACACCTTC
.	.	TRBV5-1	TRBJ1-2	CASSLGLGGYTF	TGCGCCAGCAGCTTGGGTCTCGGAGGCTACACCTTC
TRBD2	.	TRBV5-1	TRBJ2-1	CASSPGLADPWYNEQFF	TGCGCCAGCAGCCCCGGACTAGCCGATCCTTGGTACAATGAGCAGTTCTTC
.	once	TRBV5-8	TRBJ1-2	CASSWGVYQYGYTF	TGTGCCAGCAGCTGGGGGGTCTACCAATATGGCTACACCTTC
.	.	TRBV15	TRBJ1-5	CATSGLPRGGSSVNQPQHF	TGTGCCACCAGCGGACTCCCGAGGGGAGGGTCCTCCGTGAATCAGCCCCAGCATTTT
TRBD1	.	TRBV29-1	TRBJ2-4	CSVPAPGQGFAKNIQYF	TGCAGCGTTCCCGCCCCGGGACAGGGGTTCGCCAAAAACATTCAGTACTTC
TRBD1	.	TRBV29-1	TRBJ2-2	CSATTGGLGELFF	TGCAGCGCTACGACAGGGGGCCTCGGGGAGCTGTTTTTT
TRBD1	.	TRBV7-2	TRBJ2-7	CASSHWDRSYEQYF	TGTGCCAGCAGCCACTGGGACAGATCCTACGAGCAGTACTTC
TRBD1	.	TRBV6-6	TRBJ2-4	CASSAQGAVAKNIQYF	TGTGCCAGCAGTGCACAGGGGGCAGTAGCCAAAAACATTCAGTACTTC
.	few	TRBV2	TRBJ1-1	CASSEFISSTEAFF	TGTGCCAGCAGTGAATTCATCAGCAGCACTGAAGCTTTCTTT
.	.	TRBV5-1	TRBJ2-5	CASSSQPAETQYF	TGCGCCAGCAGCTCACAACCCGCCGAGACCCAGTACTTC
.	.	TRBV9	TRBJ1-2	CASSVEAAVNYGYTF	TGTGCCAGCAGCGTAGAGGCTGCGGTTAACTATGGCTACACCTTC
TRBD1	.	TRBV2	TRBJ2-7	CASSQDRGRDEQYF	TGTGCCAGCAGCCAAGACAGGGGGCGTGACGAGCAGTACTTC
.	.	TRBV27	TRBJ1-2	CASSSGGRVHGYTF	TGTGCCAGCAGTTCCGGGGGGAGGGTCCATGGCTACACCTTC
.	.	TRBV4-2	TRBJ1-1	CASSQEVRGGTEAFF	TGTGCCAGCAGCCAAGAGGTCAGGGGCGGCACTGAAGCTTTCTTT
.	once	TRBV11-3	TRBJ2-1	CASSLGTAQPYNEQFF	TGTGCCAGCAGCTTGGGGACCGCACAACCTTACAATGAGCAGTTCTTC
.	.	TRBV30	TRBJ1-1	CAWSGAPVGTEAFF	TGTGCCTGGAGTGGGGCCCCCGTGGGTACTGAAGCTTTCTTT
.	.	TRBV28	TRBJ2-7	CASSLFRGSYEQYF	TGTGCCAGCAGTTTATTTCGGGGGTCCTACGAGCAGTACTTC
.	.	TRBV19	TRBJ1-2	CATWVGRVGTF	TGTGCCACTTGGGTTGGCAGGGTGGGCACCTTC
.	.	TRBV28	TRBJ2-1	CASPPERVSSYNEQFF	TGTGCCAGCCCTCCGGAGCGGGTGAGCTCCTACAATGAGCAGTTCTTC
.	.	TRBV5-5	TRBJ2-3	CASSLVVRTDTQYF	TGTGCCAGCAGCTTGGTCGTCCGCACAGATACGCAGTATTTT
.	.	TRBV9	TRBJ1-2	CASSPASGLGYGYTF	TGTGCCAGCAGCCCCGCGTCGGGCCTAGGCTATGGCTACACCTTC
TRBD1	.	TRBV18	TRBJ2-7	CASSPPTGGREYEQYF	TGTGCCAGCTCACCGCCTACAGGGGGTCGTGAGTACGAGCAGTACTTC
.	.	TRBV19	TRBJ2-7	CASSIAVSSYEQYF	TGTGCCAGTAGTATAGCGGTAAGCTCCTACGAGCAGTACTTC
.	once	TRBV20-1	TRBJ2-3	CSAGPMDTQYF	TGCAGTGCTGGCCCGATGGATACGCAGTATTTT
TRBD2	.	TRBV5-4	TRBJ2-3	CASGPSGRFANTQYF	TGTGCCAGCGGTCCTAGCGGGAGATTCGCAAATACGCAGTATTTT
.	.	TRBV9	TRBJ1-2	CASSDSLSGSYGYTF	TGTGCCAGCAGCGACTCCCTTAGTGGTAGCTATGGCTACACCTTC
.	.	TRBV6-6	TRBJ2-1	CASSPTGNSYNEQFF	TGTGCCAGCAGTCCTACAGGGAACTCCTACAATGAGCAGTTCTTC
.	.	TRBV7-2	TRBJ2-7	CASARDGTYEQYF	TGTGCCAGCGCGAGAGACGGCACCTACGAGCAGTACTTC
TRBD1	.	TRBV6-6	TRBJ2-7	CASSYSGQLYEQYF	TGTGCCAGCAGTTACTCGGGACAGCTTTACGAGCAGTACTTC
.	.	TRBV7-9	TRBJ2-7	CASSLDPGVSEQYF	TGTGCCAGCAGCTTGGATCCCGGGGTGAGCGAGCAGTACTTC
TRBD1	.	TRBV30	TRBJ1-5	CAWSKGGDQPQHF	TGTGCCTGGAGCAAAGGGGGCGATCAGCCCCAGCATTTT
.	once	TRBV11-2	TRBJ2-1	CASSQTPYNEQFF	TGTGCCAGCAGCCAAACCCCTTACAATGAGCAGTTCTTC
.	.	TRBV2	TRBJ2-4	CASSERSAKNIQYF	TGTGCCAGCAGTGAACGTAGTGCCAAAAACATTCAGTACTTC
TRBD2	.	TRBV5-4	TRBJ2-7	CASSPRGGGGVSYEQYF	TGTGCCAGCAGCCCCCGTGGGGGCGGGGGGGTCTCCTACGAGCAGTACTTC
.	.	TRBV7-2	TRBJ1-2	CASSETRAGGYTF	TGTGCCAGCAGCGAGACAAGAGCAGGGGGCTACACCTTC
.	.	TRBV6-1	TRBJ1-3	CASSENRAGGNTIYF	TGTGCCAGCAGTGAGAACAGGGCGGGTGGAAACACCATATATTTT
TRBD1	.	TRBV29-1	TRBJ2-5	CSVETGIGETQYF	TGCAGCGTCGAGACAGGGATAGGAGAGACCCAGTACTTC
.	.	TRBV19	TRBJ1-2	CASSPLDGRYGYTF	TGTGCCAGTAGTCCCTTAGACGGTCGTTATGGCTACACCTTC
.	.	TRBV28	TRBJ1-5	CASSGTVVPQHF	TGTGCCAGCAGTGGGACGGTAGTGCCCCAGCATTTT
.	.	TRBV27	TRBJ2-5	CASSLGFEEGQMYQETQYF	TGTGCCAGCAGTTTAGGGTTCGAGGAGGGGCAGATGTACCAAGAGACCCAGTACTTC